The present T cell receptor (beta chain) was sequenced within a study of T cell changes during pregnancy in multiple sclerosis. Trimming took off 1 base at V and 7 bases at J, with 13 bases between the two ends. Germline assignment: CDR1 SGHDN and CDR2 FVKESK. This CDR3 comprises 15 residues. TCRdb's table, derived via immunoSEQ multiplex PCR, lists solely in-frame clones and lacks some. In the table there are about 94,000 clones, about 93% of which are singletons. The sample here was peripheral blood, taken in the third trimester of pregnancy. This chain uses TRBV14 with TRBJ2-2; D is perhaps TRBD1 (6 bases). This TCR was recovered from a female donor with multiple sclerosis, enrolled in a pregnancy study. The chain's CDR3 is CASSQVWGRGGELFF. DNA for the CDR3: TGTGCCAGCAGCCAAGTCTGGGGGCGAGGCGGGGAGCTGTTTTTT.